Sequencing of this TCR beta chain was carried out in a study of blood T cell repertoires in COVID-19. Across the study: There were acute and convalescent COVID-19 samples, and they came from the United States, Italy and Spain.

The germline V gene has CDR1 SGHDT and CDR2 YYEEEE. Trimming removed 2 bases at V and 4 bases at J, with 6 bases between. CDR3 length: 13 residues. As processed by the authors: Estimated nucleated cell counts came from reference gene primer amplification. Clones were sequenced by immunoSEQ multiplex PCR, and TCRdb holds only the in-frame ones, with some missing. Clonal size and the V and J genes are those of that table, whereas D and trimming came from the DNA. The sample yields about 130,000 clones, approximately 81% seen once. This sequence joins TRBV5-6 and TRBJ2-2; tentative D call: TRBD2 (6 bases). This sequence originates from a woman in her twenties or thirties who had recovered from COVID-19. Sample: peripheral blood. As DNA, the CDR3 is TGTGCCAGCAGCTTCGGGGGCACCGGGGAGCTGTTTTTT. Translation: CASSFGGTGELFF.